A single sample is the source of the 22 T cell receptor beta chains below, sequenced in a study of chemoradiotherapy in HPV16-positive cancers. Clones were sequenced by immunoSEQ multiplex PCR, and TCRdb holds only the in-frame ones, with some missing. The sample has roughly 150 clones, roughly 88% seen once. The sequences come from tumor tissue, collected from a patient who underwent chemoradiotherapy. These receptors all come from a human donor with HPV-associated anogenital cancer.

A few counts support this clone. The chain employs TRBV6-4 and TRBJ1-5; no definite D call. Trimming shortened V by 4 bases and J by 7 bases, and 11 bases separated the two germline ends. Germline CDR1 and CDR2: MRHNA and SNTAGT. There are 13 residues in the CDR3. The CDR3 spells CASSAGPEQPQHF. For the CDR3, the DNA is TGTGCCAGCAGTGCTGGTCCGGAGCAGCCCCAGCATTTT.

This clone was picked up a small number of times. The CDR3 loop is CASSFTGVGTEAFF. DNA for the CDR3: TGTGCCAGCAGCTTTACCGGGGTTGGCACTGAAGCTTTCTTT. The V call is TRBV5-6, the J call TRBJ1-1; D uncertain. Trimming took 2 bases from V and 4 from J, leaving 12 bases between them. The germline gives CDR1 SGHDT, CDR2 YYEEEE. This CDR3 region has 14 residues.

This clone came up once. The chain uses TRBV19 and TRBJ2-7, with TRBD1 identical over 10 bases. Germline CDR1 reads LNHDA; CDR2 reads SQIVND (reference sequence). The CDR3 is 14 residues long. V shed 7 bases, J shed 2 bases, and the junction held 5 bases outside the gene matches. CDR3 sequence: CASTPGTGAYEQYF. The DNA of the CDR3 is TGTGCCAGTACCCCCGGGACAGGGGCCTACGAGCAGTACTTC.

The chain joins TRBV11-2 to TRBJ1-1, with D unclear. The ends were cut back, 5 bases at V and 0 bases at J, with 7 bases in the middle. The CDR3 contains 13 residues. The V gene's germline CDR1 is SGHAT and CDR2 FQNNGV. The CDR3 region is CASSRSMNTEAFF. In DNA, the CDR3 is TGTGCCAGCAGCCGGAGCATGAACACTGAAGCTTTCTTT.

The rearrangement joins TRBV18 to TRBJ2-5; D is unresolved. The CDR3 length is 13 residues. Per the germline V gene, CDR1 is KGHSH and CDR2 is LQKENI. Trimming left V 3 bases short and J 4 bases short, with 9 bases between. The CDR3 DNA reads as TGTGCCAGCTCACCGGGTGGCGGAGAGACCCAGTACTTC. Protein product: CASSPGGGETQYF.

The gene calls are TRBV9 and TRBJ2-5, with TRBD1 matching 11 bases. CDR3 length: 13 amino acids. V lost 7 bases and J lost 6; bases outside the gene matches: 5. Germline CDR1 reads SGDLS; CDR2 reads YYNGEE. The CDR3 nucleotides read TGTGCCAGCGGGGGACAGGGGGGGAAGACCCAGTACTTC. It translates to CASGGQGGKTQYF.

The J gene is TRBJ2-7, the V gene TRBV19; TRBD1 agrees at 8 bases. V shed 9 bases and J 3 bases; nucleotides not matched to a gene: 7. This CDR3 is built from 13 residues. Germline V lookup: CDR1 LNHDA, CDR2 SQIVND (reference sequence). CDR3: CASRDRHVYEQYF. The DNA of the CDR3 is TGTGCCAGCCGGGACAGGCACGTCTACGAGCAGTACTTC.

This clone was detected once. The V gene is TRBV20-1, the J gene TRBJ2-3; no clear D. CDR3 length: 11 residues. Germline CDR1 is DFQATT and CDR2 is SNEGSKA (reference sequence). V shed 3 bases and J shed 1 base, with 2 bases lying between them. DNA of the CDR3: TGCAGTGCTAGTGGCACAGATACGCAGTATTTT. Translated: CSASGTDTQYF.

This chain uses TRBV19 with TRBJ1-4; 11 bases align to TRBD1. The germline V gene encodes CDR1 LNHDA and CDR2 SQIVND (reference sequence). Trimming cost V 4 bases and J 5 bases; bases outside gene matches: 6. The CDR3 is 16 amino acids. CDR3 sequence (DNA): TGTGCCAGTAGTACCGGGACAGGGGGTTTGAATGAAAAACTGTTTTTT. Residues: CASSTGTGGLNEKLFF.

The chain has TRBV4-1 and TRBJ2-1; D is ambiguous. Trimming shortened V by 0 bases and J by 5 bases, and 8 bases separated the two germline ends. Looked up from germline, CDR1 is MGHRA and CDR2 is YSYEKL. CDR3 length: 14 amino acids. CDR3 residues: CASSQDNGNNEQFF. The CDR3, as DNA: TGCGCCAGCAGCCAAGATAACGGTAACAATGAGCAGTTCTTC.

This clone turned up a few times. This sequence joins TRBV27 and TRBJ1-2; 9 bases align to TRBD1. J gave up 8 bases and V 5 bases, and 9 bases lay outside the gene matches. The CDR3 is 14 amino acids. CDR1 is MNHEY, CDR2 SMNVEV, per germline (reference sequence). The CDR3: CASSISGTGLGYTF. The CDR3 DNA sequence: TGTGCCAGCAGTATCTCAGGGACAGGGTTGGGCTACACCTTC.

The chain uses TRBV5-6 and TRBJ2-7; TRBD1 is a possible D gene (6 bases). CDR1 is SGHDT, CDR2 YYEEEE, per germline. V dropped 0 bases and J dropped 4 bases, with 20 bases sitting between them. The CDR3 extends over 17 amino acids. CDR3 amino acids: CASSLGAPFGTPYEQYF. The CDR3 DNA reads as TGTGCCAGCAGCTTGGGCGCTCCCTTCGGGACACCTTACGAGCAGTACTTC.

The V and J genes are TRBV5-6 and TRBJ1-6; tentatively, D is TRBD1 (6 bases). Germline V CDR1 and CDR2: SGHDT, YYEEEE. The CDR3 extends over 15 amino acids. V lost 0 bases and J lost 8, with 12 bases in between. In DNA, the CDR3 is TGTGCCAGCAGCTTGGAACAGGGAAGCCATTCACCCCTCCACTTT. The encoded protein is CASSLEQGSHSPLHF.

The J gene is TRBJ2-1, the V gene TRBV9; 11 bases map to TRBD2. The V and J ends lost 4 bases and 2 bases, in that order; junction bases with no gene match: 2. CDR3 length: 15 residues. Germline CDR1 SGDLS, CDR2 YYNGEE. The CDR3, as DNA: TGTGCCAGCAGCCCTAGCGGGGGGACCTACAATGAGCAGTTCTTC. As protein: CASSPSGGTYNEQFF.

This sequence joins TRBV7-2 and TRBJ2-1, with a weak D call TRBD2 (5 bases). Deletions cut 5 bases from V and 0 bases from J, with 11 bases between. The CDR3 has 15 amino acids. The germline V gene encodes CDR1 SGHTA and CDR2 FQGNSA. The CDR3 bases are TGTGCCAGCAGCCCGGACTCGAGCTCCTACAATGAGCAGTTCTTC. It encodes CASSPDSSSYNEQFF.

The chain uses TRBV5-4 and TRBJ1-2; TRBD1 matches at 10 bases. The CDR3 sequence is 17 residues long. Trimming cost V 2 bases and J 6 bases; bases outside gene matches: 13. The germline V gene encodes CDR1 SGHNT and CDR2 YYREEE (reference sequence). The CDR3 region has the DNA TGTGCCAGCAGCTTTGGGGGCCGACAGGGGGCGTTGAATGGCTACACCTTC. Its protein is CASSFGGRQGALNGYTF.

The V gene is TRBV9, the J gene TRBJ2-1; D is undetermined. Germline lookup yields CDR1 SGDLS and CDR2 YYNGEE. V shed 0 bases and J shed 5 bases, with 6 bases lying between them. The CDR3 covers 13 residues. The CDR3 protein is CASSVGGDNEQFF. CDR3 nucleotide sequence: TGTGCCAGCAGCGTAGGTGGGGACAATGAGCAGTTCTTC.

This chain links TRBV6-5 with TRBJ1-1, with 10 bases identical to TRBD1. CDR3 length equals 14 residues. V shed 4 bases, J shed 12 bases, and the junction held 11 bases outside the gene matches. Germline-derived CDR1 and CDR2 are MNHEY and SVGAGI. CDR3 loop: CASSSIRQGAKTFF. CDR3 DNA sequence: TGTGCCAGCAGTTCCATCCGACAGGGGGCGAAAACTTTCTTT.

The chain is built from TRBV2 and TRBJ1-6; unclear D gene. CDR3 length: 13 residues. V lost 7 bases and J lost 9, with 13 bases in between. Germline V gene lookup returns CDR1 SNHLY and CDR2 FYNNEI. CDR3 coding DNA: TGTGCCAGCACTTTAAGCGGGAGTTCACCCCTCCACTTT. Encoded protein: CASTLSGSSPLHF.

The chain combines TRBV11-2 with TRBJ2-3, with D tentatively TRBD2 (5 bases). The V end was cut by 6 bases, the J end by 6 bases, with 16 bases between. This CDR3 is 14 amino acids long. Per the germline V gene, CDR1 is SGHAT and CDR2 is FQNNGV. The CDR3 DNA sequence: TGTGCCAGCAGTTCCATCGGGGTCGCGGATACGCAGTATTTT. It specifies CASSSIGVADTQYF.

The V call is TRBV5-6, the J call TRBJ2-1; D gene uncertain. The CDR3 runs 15 residues. Trimming took off 0 bases at V and 9 bases at J, with 16 bases between the two ends. The germline gives CDR1 SGHDT, CDR2 YYEEEE. DNA for the CDR3: TGTGCCAGCAGCTTGGGGGGTCCCCCATATTCTGAGCAGTTCTTC. This translates into CASSLGGPPYSEQFF.

This rearrangement joins TRBV29-1 to TRBJ2-7; 8 bases map to TRBD2. The CDR3 runs to 12 residues. From germline, CDR1 is SQVTM and CDR2 ANQGSEA. Trimming removed 4 bases from V and 4 bases from J; junction bases left unmatched: 3. CDR3 in DNA: TGCAGCGTTGGTAGCGGGGCGTACGAGCAGTACTTC. Amino acids: CSVGSGAYEQYF.